This record covers a single TCR beta chain. Its antigen is undetermined. This sample is part of a study of OX40 agonist ivuxolimab in advanced cancers. The study, taken as a whole, reports: Researchers did not determine the expanded peripheral T cells' antigen specificity. CD4+ and CD8+ T cells in blood underwent clonal expansion by week 6 at 0.1 to 3.0 mg/kg.

The CDR3 contains 14 residues. Per germline, CDR1 LNHDA and CDR2 SQIVND (reference sequence). V lost 4 bases, J lost 4 bases, and 11 bases lay in between. The assay was immunoSEQ multiplex PCR, and TCRdb's table has in-frame clones only and misses some. Counted here are about 70,000 clones, more than 70% occurring once; the ten biggest clones make up 1% to 1.2%. Source: CD4+ or CD8+ T cells sorted from blood, taken in a trial of the OX40 agonist ivuxolimab. The J gene is TRBJ1-5, the V gene TRBV19; weak D call: TRBD1 (5 bases). This receptor was obtained from an adult with an advanced solid tumor such as melanoma, head and neck, liver or kidney cancer. The CDR3 region is CASSNRGGNQPQHF. The CDR3, as DNA: TGTGCCAGTAGTAATAGGGGAGGTAATCAGCCCCAGCATTTT.